This TCR beta chain was observed in a study of T-cell memory formation after mild COVID-19. With respect to this clonotype: A much larger clone sits a single nucleotide away, making a read error possible.

TCRdb fed the 5' RACE reads into MiXCR, producing one record per CDR3 protein. Among 350,000 to 500,000 distinct CDR3 sequences listed, about a sixth were seen once. Material for sequencing was PBMCs or a T cell subset sorted from them (not recorded which). This sequence originates from a man between 18 and 35 years old who had mild COVID-19 (a few samples of this study predate the infection). Cell type and time point are not known.

The CDR3 reads CASRRTVGYSPLHF. CDR3 in DNA: TGCGCCAGCCGCCGGACAGTGGGGTATTCACCCCTCCACTTT. The chain joins TRBV4-1 to TRBJ1-6, with D perhaps matching TRBD1 (6 bases). Germline CDR1 and CDR2: MGHRA and YSYEKL. The CDR3 covers 14 residues. The V end lost 8 bases, the J end lost 8 bases, and 16 bases lay between the germline ends.